The 14 T cell receptor beta chains listed next were all sequenced from one sample in a study of blood T cell repertoires in COVID-19. Sequenced by immunoSEQ multiplex PCR; TCRdb stores in-frame clones only, minus some. The table lists about 100,000 clones, approximately 93% of them singletons. The sample taken for sequencing was peripheral blood. The receptor set was obtained from a man between 60 and 75 years old with acute or convalescent COVID-19.

The CDR3 region is CASSLQGTNTGELFF. CDR3 in DNA: TGTGCCAGCAGCTTACAGGGGACAAACACCGGGGAGCTGTTTTTT. The gene calls are TRBV11-2 and TRBJ2-2; tentative D call: TRBD1 (6 bases). Germline CDR1 and CDR2: SGHAT and FQNNGV. The CDR3 runs to 15 residues. Trimming left V 2 bases short and J 2 bases short, with 9 bases between.

The V gene is TRBV2, the J gene TRBJ2-7, with 8 bases aligning to TRBD2. The ends lost 6 bases at V and 6 bases at J; junction bases unmatched: 1. The CDR3 is made up of 11 amino acids. Germline V gene sequence: CDR1 SNHLY, CDR2 FYNNEI. CDR3 region: CASRGLGEQYF. The CDR3 region has the DNA TGTGCCAGCAGGGGACTAGGCGAGCAGTACTTC.

In its sample, this clone was seen a few times. The CDR3 DNA reads as TGCGCCAGCAGCTTGGTGGGGAGCCGCTCTGGAAACACCATATATTTT. The encoded protein is CASSLVGSRSGNTIYF. V is TRBV5-1 and J is TRBJ1-3; D remains ambiguous. The CDR3 consists of 16 residues. V was clipped by 0 bases and J by 0 bases, with 10 bases between them. Per the germline V gene, CDR1 is SGHRS and CDR2 is YFSETQ. The variable domain in full, with the rest retrieved from reference TRBV5-1 and TRBJ1-3, is KAGVTQTPRYLIKTRGQQVTLSCSPISGHRSVSWYQQTPGQGLQFLFEYFSETQRNKGNFPGRFSGRQFSNSRSEMNVSTLELGDSALYLCASSLVGSRSGNTIYFGEGSWLTVV.

The chain employs TRBV9 and TRBJ2-1; 11 nucleotides line up with TRBD2. Trimming removed 9 bases from V and 4 bases from J; junction bases left unmatched: 12. The CDR3 length is 16 residues. CDR1 is SGDLS, CDR2 YYNGEE, per germline. The CDR3: CATRIAGGPRYNEQFF. DNA of the CDR3: TGTGCCACCCGGATAGCGGGAGGGCCGAGGTACAATGAGCAGTTCTTC.

This clone is a singleton in its sample. CDR3 nucleotides: TGTGCCAGCTCTCCGACTAGCGCCCCATTCACCGGGGAGCTGTTTTTT. Amino acid sequence: CASSPTSAPFTGELFF. This chain connects TRBV18 to TRBJ2-2; 8 bases line up with TRBD2. Germline V gives CDR1 KGHSH, CDR2 LQKENI. V lost 6 bases and J lost 4; bases outside the gene matches: 10. The CDR3 covers 16 residues.

V usage is TRBV5-4 and J usage is TRBJ2-3; 12 bases align to TRBD2. Germline V gives CDR1 SGHNT, CDR2 YYREEE (reference sequence). CDR3 length: 18 residues. Trimming cost V 3 bases and J 0 bases; bases outside gene matches: 8. The CDR3 DNA follows: TGTGCCAGCAGCTCCGGACTAGCGGGGCGCCCTAGCACAGATACGCAGTATTTT. Amino acids: CASSSGLAGRPSTDTQYF.

This chain uses TRBV18 with TRBJ2-2; weak D call: TRBD2 (6 bases). The CDR3 spans 18 residues. The V gene's germline CDR1 is KGHSH and CDR2 LQKENI. V gave up 1 base and J gave up 2 bases, with 17 bases separating them. The CDR3 DNA reads as TGTGCCAGCTCACCACTCCGGATGGCGGGACCCAACACCGGGGAGCTGTTTTTT. This translates into CASSPLRMAGPNTGELFF.

V is TRBV28 and J is TRBJ1-2, with D hard to call. The V gene's germline CDR1 is MDHEN and CDR2 SYDVKM. V was clipped by 4 bases and J by 8 bases, with 11 bases between them. The CDR3 covers 12 residues. CDR3 sequence reads: CASSSPTIGYTF. CDR3 sequence (DNA): TGTGCCAGCAGTTCCCCGACTATCGGCTACACCTTC.

The rearrangement links TRBV5-1 to TRBJ1-1, with 7 bases identical to TRBD1. Per the germline V gene, CDR1 is SGHRS and CDR2 is YFSETQ. The CDR3 consists of 16 residues. J gave up 0 bases and V 4 bases, and 9 bases lay outside the gene matches. The CDR3 DNA sequence: TGCGCCAGCAGCCTGTACAGGGGAACTATGAACACTGAAGCTTTCTTT. Protein product: CASSLYRGTMNTEAFF.

The chain uses TRBV6-5 and TRBJ1-3; 8 bases fit TRBD1. From germline, CDR1 is MNHEY and CDR2 SVGAGI. The CDR3 totals 15 residues. The V gene end was trimmed by 6 bases and the J gene end by 6 bases; junction bases not matched to a gene: 10. The CDR3 spells CASRGRGLIENTIYF. The DNA for the CDR3 is TGTGCCAGCAGGGGCAGGGGGCTTATTGAAAACACCATATATTTT.

The V and J genes are TRBV30 and TRBJ1-2; no clear D. V gave up 4 bases and J gave up 5 bases, with 14 bases separating them. The CDR3 loop spans 13 amino acids. CDR1 is GTSNPN, CDR2 SVGIG, per germline (reference sequence). The CDR3 sequence is CAWTRSGFYGYTF. The CDR3 DNA reads TGTGCCTGGACCAGAAGCGGGTTTTATGGCTACACCTTC.

This clone is a singleton in its sample. The chain is built from TRBV19 and TRBJ1-1; D is unresolved. V was trimmed by 3 bases and J by 5 bases, leaving 10 bases between them. Germline values: CDR1 LNHDA, CDR2 SQIVND (reference sequence). The CDR3 consists of 13 residues. This CDR3 reads CASSMGRGTEAFF. DNA for the CDR3: TGTGCCAGTAGTATGGGCAGAGGGACTGAAGCTTTCTTT. The whole variable domain, filled in from reference TRBV19 and TRBJ1-1, reads DGGITQSPKYLFRKEGQNVTLSCEQNLNHDAMYWYRQDPGQGLRLIYYSQIVNDFQKGDIAEGYSVSREKKESFPLTVTSAQKNPTAFYLCASSMGRGTEAFFGQGTRLTVV.

This chain connects TRBV27 to TRBJ1-5; D might be TRBD1 (5 bases). The CDR3 runs 17 residues. V gave up 2 bases and J gave up 2 bases, with 16 bases separating them. The germline V gene encodes CDR1 MNHEY and CDR2 SMNVEV (reference sequence). The CDR3 loop reads CASSLGQGGRRNQPQHF. CDR3 DNA: TGTGCCAGCAGTTTAGGGCAGGGAGGTCGGCGCAATCAGCCCCAGCATTTT.

This sequence joins TRBV14 and TRBJ2-4, with D unresolved. The germline gives CDR1 SGHDN, CDR2 FVKESK. The CDR3 runs to 17 residues. V was shortened by 0 bases and J by 0 bases, with 12 bases between the two germline ends. The CDR3 DNA follows: TGTGCCAGCAGCCAAGATAACGTACACCTAGCCAAAAACATTCAGTACTTC. It encodes CASSQDNVHLAKNIQYF.